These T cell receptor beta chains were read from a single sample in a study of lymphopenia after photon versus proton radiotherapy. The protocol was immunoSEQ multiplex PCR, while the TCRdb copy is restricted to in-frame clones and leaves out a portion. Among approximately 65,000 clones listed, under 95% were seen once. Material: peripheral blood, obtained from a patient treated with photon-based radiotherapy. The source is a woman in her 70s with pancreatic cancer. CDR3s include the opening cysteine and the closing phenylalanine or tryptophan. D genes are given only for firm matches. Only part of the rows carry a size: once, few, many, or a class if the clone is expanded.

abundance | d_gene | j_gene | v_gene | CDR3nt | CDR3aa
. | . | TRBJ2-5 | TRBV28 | TGTGCCAGCAGTAGGGGGACAACATTGTACCAAGAGACCCAGTACTTC | CASSRGTTLYQETQYF
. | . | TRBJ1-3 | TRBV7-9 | TGTGCCAGCAGCTCACCCGGACTAAACACCATATATTTT | CASSSPGLNTIYF
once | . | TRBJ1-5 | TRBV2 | TGTGCCAGCAGTGAAGATCGGGGTTTCGGACAGCCCCAGCATTTT | CASSEDRGFGQPQHF
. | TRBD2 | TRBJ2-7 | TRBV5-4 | TGTGCCAGCAGCTTTAGCGGGAGGGCCCTCTACGAGCAGTACTTC | CASSFSGRALYEQYF
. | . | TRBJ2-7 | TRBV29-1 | TGCAGCTGTAGGGGGGGGCAGGGACAGCCTTACGAGCAGTACTTC | CSCRGGQGQPYEQYF
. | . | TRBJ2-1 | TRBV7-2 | TGTGCCAGCAGCTTAGGTGCCCCCGCAGCGGAGCAGTTCTTC | CASSLGAPAAEQFF
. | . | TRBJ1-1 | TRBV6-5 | TGTGCCAGCAGGGATTTGAAGGACCTTGAAGCTTTCTTT | CASRDLKDLEAFF
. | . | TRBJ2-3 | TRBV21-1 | TGTGCCAGCACCCTACCCCCCCCTAGCGCTAGAGATACGCAGTATTTT | CASTLPPPSARDTQYF
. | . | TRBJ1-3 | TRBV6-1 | TGTGCCAGCAGTGAACGGCAGGGGAGCTCTGGAAACACCATATATTTT | CASSERQGSSGNTIYF
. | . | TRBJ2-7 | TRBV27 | TGTGCCACCCGGTCCGCAGTGGGAACCCAGATCTCCGAGCAGTACTTC | CATRSAVGTQISEQYF
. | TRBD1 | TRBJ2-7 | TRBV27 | TGTGCCAGCAGTACCCTCGGGAGACAGGGGGTCGAGCAGTACTTC | CASSTLGRQGVEQYF
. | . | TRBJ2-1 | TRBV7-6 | TGTGCCAGCAGCTCAGGGGCAAACATCAATGAGCAGTTCTTC | CASSSGANINEQFF